These 5 T cell receptor beta chains share one sample of origin, sequenced in a study of T-cell reconstitution after alpha-beta-depleted transplantation in children. Preparation of the TCRbeta library was carried out with unique molecular identifiers. TCRdb reanalysed the PCR reads using MiXCR and keeps one entry per CDR3 protein. Of tens of thousands of distinct CDR3 sequences listed, roughly 10% were seen once; the top ten hold roughly 25%. This material consisted of PBMCs from the stem cell graft donor, taken from the stem cell graft. The receptors originated from a human donor who donated a stem cell graft to a child with chronic granulomatous disease.

The V gene is TRBV5-1, the J gene TRBJ2-7; tentative D call: TRBD1 (6 bases). Germline-derived CDR1 and CDR2 are SGHRS and YFSETQ. V was cut by 4 bases and J by 2 bases, with 10 bases left in between. This CDR3 spans 13 amino acids. CDR3 nucleotides: TGCGCCAGCAGCAGGGACACCCCCTACGAGCAGTACTTC. It encodes CASSRDTPYEQYF. Complete variable domain (other parts from reference TRBV5-1 and TRBJ2-7): KAGVTQTPRYLIKTRGQQVTLSCSPISGHRSVSWYQQTPGQGLQFLFEYFSETQRNKGNFPGRFSGRQFSNSRSEMNVSTLELGDSALYLCASSRDTPYEQYFGPGTRLTVT.

The genes are TRBV4-2 and TRBJ2-2, with D hard to call. With 4 bases removed from V and 6 bases from J, the gap between germline ends came to 12 bases. This CDR3 has 14 residues. Germline values: CDR1 LGHNA, CDR2 YNFKEQ. The CDR3 here is CASSPGFHSGELFF. The CDR3 DNA sequence: TGTGCCAGCAGCCCCGGGTTCCACTCCGGGGAGCTGTTTTTT.

This clonotype was counted ten times or more. The chain employs TRBV7-9 and TRBJ2-1; a possible D gene is TRBD1 (6 bases). The CDR3 is made up of 16 amino acids. Germline V lookup: CDR1 SEHNR, CDR2 FQNEAQ (reference sequence). With 2 bases removed from V and 0 bases from J, the gap between germline ends came to 11 bases. CDR3 sequence (DNA): TGTGCCAGCAGCTTAAACAGGGATAGCTCCTACAATGAGCAGTTCTTC. It encodes CASSLNRDSSYNEQFF. Full variable domain (rest looked up from reference TRBV7-9 and TRBJ2-1): DTGVSQNPRHKITKRGQNVTFRCDPISEHNRLYWYRQTLGQGPEFLTYFQNEAQLEKSRLLSDRFSAERPKGSFSTLEIQRTEQGDSAMYLCASSLNRDSSYNEQFFGPGTRLTVL.

There are many counts of this clonotype. The chain employs TRBV5-1 and TRBJ2-3; D not certain. The CDR3 has 14 residues. Trimming cost V 0 bases and J 7 bases, with 12 bases left between them. Germline values: CDR1 SGHRS, CDR2 YFSETQ. The CDR3 DNA sequence: TGCGCCAGCAGCTTGGACGGCGTCCCGAATACGCAGTATTTT. This encodes CASSLDGVPNTQYF.

This clonotype has ten or more counts. The rearrangement uses TRBV12-3 or TRBV12-4 and TRBJ2-2, with a weak D call TRBD2 (6 bases). The length of the CDR3 is 14 residues. V was pared by 4 bases and J by 8 bases, with 14 bases between. CDR3 in DNA: TGTGCCAGCAGTTCGGGACTCTCGAGGGGGGAGCTGTTTTTT. It encodes CASSSGLSRGELFF.